What follows is one TCR beta chain and its context. Its target is not known. The V gene end was trimmed by 6 bases and the J gene end by 7 bases; junction bases not matched to a gene: 3. Germline V gene sequence: CDR1 SNHLY, CDR2 FYNNEI. This CDR3 is built from 12 residues. The protocol was immunoSEQ multiplex PCR, while the TCRdb copy is restricted to in-frame clones and leaves out a portion. The sample has nearly 110,000 clones; about 87% are singletons. These data originate in a study of cytomegalovirus exposure and HLA in healthy donors. As for the study in general: The approximately 130 validation repertoires and the approximately 670 first-cohort repertoires shared a platform, a later analysis reported.

General study results and limits: The tendency of first-cohort TCR clusters to co-occur in the approximately 120 validation repertoires was identified by a subsequent analysis. Cytomegalovirus status was reportedly diagnosed by the classifier with high specificity and sensitivity. The study put about 180 TCR beta chains on its list as cytomegalovirus-associated.

This chain links TRBV2 with TRBJ1-2; 9 nucleotides line up with TRBD1. The source is a woman between 18 and 29 years old in good health and CMV-seropositive. The sequenced material came from PBMCs. CDR3 loop: CASRTGGGGYTF. In nucleotides, the CDR3 is TGTGCCAGCAGGACAGGGGGTGGTGGCTACACCTTC.